The rows below give T cell receptor beta chains drawn from one sample of a study of CD8+ T cells in alopecia areata. Repertoires were generated with immunoSEQ multiplex PCR, while TCRdb's copy carries only in-frame clones and drops some. The sample has more than 200,000 clones, over 40% seen once; the top ten hold around 2.8%. The sample in question was CD4+ T cells sorted from blood, obtained around week 36, from a patient treated with tofacitinib. These receptors all come from a human donor with alopecia areata. Each CDR3 is given with its conserved first and last residue. Fields, in order: D gene, J gene, clone size, V gene, CDR3 DNA, CDR3 protein. The D gene is left open where the match is weak. Size is omitted from some rows. Given values are once, few, many or a class for expanded clones.

TRBD1	TRBJ1-2	few	TRBV15	TGTGCCACCAGCAGAGATCGGGAGGGGGCTCGCTATGGCTACACCTTC	CATSRDREGARYGYTF
TRBD2	TRBJ2-4	.	TRBV9	TGTGCCAGCAGCGTACTAGCGGGAGGGCAGGGAAACATTCAGTACTTC	CASSVLAGGQGNIQYF
.	TRBJ1-1	.	TRBV30	TGTGCCTGGGCCCAGGGTAGAAAATCCCGGGGGGCTTTCTTT	CAWAQGRKSRGAFF
.	TRBJ2-7	few	TRBV19	TGTGCCAGTAGCGGCCGGACTTGGGCCTACGAGCAGTACTTC	CASSGRTWAYEQYF
.	TRBJ1-4	.	TRBV15	TGTGCCACCAGCAGAGATCGGGGAGTCGGCGAAAAACTGTTTTTT	CATSRDRGVGEKLFF
TRBD1	TRBJ1-2	.	TRBV4-2	TGTGCCAGCAGCCACCTCAGGGGGGCTGGAGGCTACACCTTC	CASSHLRGAGGYTF
.	TRBJ2-6	few	TRBV5-4	TGTGCCAGCAGCTCAGCAGCGGGCGGGGGCTTCTCTGGGGCCAACGTCCTGACTTTC	CASSSAAGGGFSGANVLTF
TRBD1	TRBJ2-5	.	TRBV28	TGTGCCAGCAGTGGGGACAGGGGGCGAGAGACCCAGTACTTC	CASSGDRGRETQYF
.	TRBJ1-2	.	TRBV30	TGTGCCTGGAGTCCCCCCGGGAGGGCAGGCTATGGCTACACCTTC	CAWSPPGRAGYGYTF
.	TRBJ1-3	.	TRBV9	TGTGCCAGCAGCGTAGGCGGCGGAAACTCTGGAAACACCATATATTTT	CASSVGGGNSGNTIYF
TRBD1	TRBJ2-7	.	TRBV23-1	TGCGCCAGCAGTCCTGGGACAGGGATAAACTACGAGCAGTACTTC	CASSPGTGINYEQYF
TRBD2	TRBJ2-5	.	TRBV11-2	TGTGCCAGCAGCGGAAGCGGGAAGGAGACCCAGTACTTC	CASSGSGKETQYF
.	TRBJ2-5	.	TRBV15	TGTGCCACCAGCAGGCTAGGAGTAGCGGAGACCCAGTACTTC	CATSRLGVAETQYF
.	TRBJ1-1	few	TRBV14	TGTGCCAGCAGCCCACTCAGGGGACTCGATGCGGAAGCTTTCTTT	CASSPLRGLDAEAFF
TRBD1	TRBJ1-5	.	TRBV6-1	TGTGCCAGCACCAGAAGCAGGGGGGACCTCAAGCCCCAGCATTTT	CASTRSRGDLKPQHF
.	TRBJ1-4	once	TRBV30	TGTGCCTGGAACACTTATGACAGTGCAACTAATGAAAAACTGTTTTTT	CAWNTYDSATNEKLFF
.	TRBJ1-5	few	TRBV2	TGTGCCAGCAAGGAAGGACAGAGTAGCAATCAGCCCCAGCATTTT	CASKEGQSSNQPQHF
.	TRBJ2-1	.	TRBV7-2	TGTGCCAGCAGCTTAGACTCGGCGGGATCCTACAATGAGCAGTTCTTC	CASSLDSAGSYNEQFF
.	TRBJ2-2	.	TRBV30	TGTGCCTGGAGTTATAACTCCGGCGGGGAGCTGTTTTTT	CAWSYNSGGELFF
.	TRBJ1-1	.	TRBV20-1	TGCAGTGCTAGAGAGACGCTGGAAGCTTTCTTT	CSARETLEAFF
.	TRBJ2-1	.	TRBV29-1	TGCAGCGTCCTAGACGCCCGGGGTAGCGATGAGCAGTTCTTC	CSVLDARGSDEQFF
.	TRBJ1-5	.	TRBV30	TGTGCCTGGACCCCTAGGGCTCCAGGCGATCAGCCCCAGCATTTT	CAWTPRAPGDQPQHF
TRBD2	TRBJ2-7	few	TRBV7-2	TGTGCCAGCAACGATCCCGGGACGGCGGGAGGGAGACGCTACGAGCAGTACTTC	CASNDPGTAGGRRYEQYF
TRBD2	TRBJ2-3	.	TRBV29-1	TGCAGCGTTTTAAAGGGGAGGGTTAGCACAGATACGCAGTATTTT	CSVLKGRVSTDTQYF
.	TRBJ2-3	few	TRBV2	TGTGCCAGCAGTGATCCGGCTGGATGGGCTAGCACAGATACGCAGTATTTT	CASSDPAGWASTDTQYF
.	TRBJ2-5	few	TRBV7-2	TGTGCCAGCAGCTTATCGGGGACGTTCCAAGAGACCCAGTACTTC	CASSLSGTFQETQYF
TRBD1	TRBJ1-5	.	TRBV19	TGTGCCAGTAGTAGCACAGGGGGTTATCAGCCCCAGCATTTT	CASSSTGGYQPQHF
TRBD2	TRBJ2-7	.	TRBV14	TGTGCCAGCAGCTCCGGACTAGACCGATACGAGCAGTACTTC	CASSSGLDRYEQYF
.	TRBJ2-5	few	TRBV7-2	TGTGCCAGCAGCACAGCAGGGGTTTTGGAGACCCAGTACTTC	CASSTAGVLETQYF
.	TRBJ2-5	.	TRBV7-9	TGTGCCAGCAGCCGGACAGCTCAAGAGACCCAGTACTTC	CASSRTAQETQYF
.	TRBJ2-7	.	TRBV7-9	TGTGCCAGTGTGCCCTTCTCCGGGGACTACGAGCAGTACTTC	CASVPFSGDYEQYF
TRBD2	TRBJ2-1	.	TRBV6-5	TGTGCCAGCACCTCCGGGACTAGCGGTACTTTCTTC	CASTSGTSGTFF
.	TRBJ2-5	few	TRBV6-5	TGTGCCAGCAGTCCCCCCCGATCTCAAGAGACCCAGTACTTC	CASSPPRSQETQYF
TRBD1	TRBJ2-3	.	TRBV5-1	TGCGCCAGCAGCTTACAGGGGGCAGATACGCAGTATTTT	CASSLQGADTQYF
.	TRBJ2-3	.	TRBV6-6	TGTGCCAGCAGTGCCCGGTCAGACTCAGATACGCAGTATTTT	CASSARSDSDTQYF
.	TRBJ1-2	.	TRBV27	TGTGCCAGCAGTTTAGTTGCCGGAGACTATGGCTACACCTTC	CASSLVAGDYGYTF
TRBD2	TRBJ2-2	.	TRBV6-1	TGTGCCACACCCGGGACTAGCGTAACCACCGGGGAGCTGTTTTTT	CATPGTSVTTGELFF
.	TRBJ2-5	.	TRBV25-1	TGTGCCAGCACGGAACAGGGTTTTCCAGAGACCCAGTACTTC	CASTEQGFPETQYF
.	TRBJ1-1	few	TRBV5-1	TGCGCCAGCAGCTTGGCCCGGGGGAACACTGAAGCTTTCTTT	CASSLARGNTEAFF
TRBD2	TRBJ2-1	.	TRBV4-2	TGTGCCAGCAGCCCCGGGACTAGCGAAATTGGGAATGAGCAGTTCTTC	CASSPGTSEIGNEQFF
.	TRBJ1-1	few	TRBV5-1	TGCGCCAGCAGCTTACAGGGTGGGAACACTGAAGCTTTCTTT	CASSLQGGNTEAFF
.	TRBJ2-3	.	TRBV30	TGTGCCGCCAGACCCGGTTTCGGCACAGATACGCAGTATTTT	CAARPGFGTDTQYF
.	TRBJ1-2	many	TRBV28	TGTGCCAGCAGTCAGGGACGGGGGAACTATGGCTACACCTTC	CASSQGRGNYGYTF
.	TRBJ2-1	.	TRBV7-8	TGTGCAGGGGGGGGCTCCTACAATGAGCAGTTCTTC	CAGGGSYNEQFF
.	TRBJ2-5	.	TRBV2	.	CASSEVGSGSKYF
TRBD2	TRBJ2-5	few	TRBV29-1	TGCAGCCCCGTGCGGGGGGAGACCCAGTACTTC	CSPVRGETQYF
TRBD2	TRBJ2-7	.	TRBV29-1	TGCAGCGTGGGCGGGGGACTAGCTAGCGAGCAGTACTTC	CSVGGGLASEQYF
.	TRBJ1-1	.	TRBV5-1	TGCGCCAGCAGCCGGACCGGGCTACCGAACACTGAAGCTTTCTTT	CASSRTGLPNTEAFF
.	TRBJ1-4	.	TRBV6-5	TGTGCCAGCAGTTCGGGCCTGGTGGGGGAAAAACTGTTTTTT	CASSSGLVGEKLFF
.	TRBJ1-2	.	TRBV29-1	TGCAGCGTTGGAGGGGACTTCTTTGGCTACACCTTC	CSVGGDFFGYTF
TRBD1	TRBJ1-5	few	TRBV6-6	TGTGCCAGCAGTTACTCGCGGCAGGGGGACCAGCCCCAGCATTTT	CASSYSRQGDQPQHF
.	TRBJ1-2	.	TRBV4-1	TGCGCCAGCAGCCAAGGGGGGTCAGGGTTCCTTGGTGGCTACACCTTC	CASSQGGSGFLGGYTF
.	TRBJ2-7	.	TRBV18	TGTGCCAGCTCACCTAGCGTGGCCTACGAGCAGTACTTC	CASSPSVAYEQYF
TRBD2	TRBJ2-1	.	TRBV15	TGTGCCACAATGCGGGAGAATGAGCAGTTCTTC	CATMRENEQFF
.	TRBJ2-2	.	TRBV11-2	TGTGCCAGCAGCCGTGACAGAAACACCGGGGAGCTGTTTTTT	CASSRDRNTGELFF
.	TRBJ2-2	.	TRBV7-7	TGTGCGGGAGACGGGCGAGTGTGGTGGGCCGGGGAGCTGTTTTTT	CAGDGRVWWAGELFF
.	TRBJ2-7	few	TRBV5-1	TGCGCCAGCAAGCTGATGGATTTCAACGAGCAGTACTTC	CASKLMDFNEQYF
TRBD1	TRBJ2-5	.	TRBV5-1	TGCGCCAGCAGCTCCTCACCTACAGGGGTGGAGACCCAGTACTTC	CASSSSPTGVETQYF
.	TRBJ2-7	.	TRBV29-1	TGCAGCGTTGAAAGACATCCACACGAGCAGTACTTC	CSVERHPHEQYF
.	TRBJ2-1	.	TRBV15	TGTGCCACCAGCAGTGGCCCCAGCGATGAGCAGTTCTTC	CATSSGPSDEQFF